Shown below are 30 T cell receptor beta chains from a single sample sequenced in a study of blood T cell repertoires in COVID-19. Assay used: immunoSEQ multiplex PCR; TCRdb lists only in-frame clones, some missing. The sample holds roughly 150,000 clones, 75% to 90% seen once. The sequenced material came from peripheral blood. The receptors originated from a man aged 18-30 years with COVID-19, enrolled during active disease.

The V gene is TRBV7-8, the J gene TRBJ2-7; weak D call: TRBD2 (5 bases). Per germline, CDR1 SGHVS and CDR2 FQNEAQ. V lost 5 bases and J 0 bases, leaving 14 bases between the germline ends. CDR3 length equals 15 residues. The DNA for the CDR3 is TGTGCCAGCAGCCACCGGAGGATCTCCTCCTACGAGCAGTACTTC. This sequence encodes CASSHRRISSYEQYF.

J is TRBJ1-2 and V is TRBV27; 11 nucleotides agree with TRBD1. Looked up from germline, CDR1 is MNHEY and CDR2 is SMNVEV (reference sequence). Trimming cost V 9 bases and J 8 bases; bases outside gene matches: 8. The CDR3 is 13 residues long. In DNA, the CDR3 is TGTGCCAGTGGGACAGGGGGACTACACGGCTACACCTTC. It codes for CASGTGGLHGYTF.

The V gene is TRBV30, the J gene TRBJ2-2, with D possibly being TRBD2 (5 bases). The CDR3 has 14 amino acids. The V end lost 3 bases, the J end lost 2 bases, and 10 bases lay between the germline ends. Germline assignment: CDR1 GTSNPN and CDR2 SVGIG (reference sequence). CDR3 nucleotide sequence: TGTGCCTGGAGATGGAGCGGTAACACCGGGGAGCTGTTTTTT. Its protein is CAWRWSGNTGELFF. Looking up the rest from reference TRBV30 and TRBJ2-2 gives the full variable domain: SQTIHQWPATLVQPVGSPLSLECTVEGTSNPNLYWYRQAAGRGLQLLFYSVGIGQISSEVPQNLSASRPQDRQFILSSKKLLLSDSGFYLCAWRWSGNTGELFFGEGSRLTVL.

The rearrangement links TRBV5-4 to TRBJ2-1, with 9 nucleotides matching TRBD2. CDR3 length: 16 amino acids. Germline-derived CDR1 and CDR2 are SGHNT and YYREEE (reference sequence). Trimming at V came to 4 bases and at J to 4 bases, leaving 9 bases not matched to a gene. The DNA of the CDR3 is TGTGCCAGCAGCCCCTCAGGACTAGCGCATTACAATGAGCAGTTCTTC. Translating it yields CASSPSGLAHYNEQFF.

This chain connects TRBV6-5 to TRBJ1-5, with TRBD1 as a possible D gene (6 bases). CDR3 length equals 14 residues. V lost 7 bases to trimming and J lost 7 bases, with 17 bases between them. The germline gives CDR1 MNHEY, CDR2 SVGAGI. CDR3 in DNA: TGTGCCAGCAAAGCACGGGGGGCAGGGCAGCCCCAGCATTTT. Amino acid sequence: CASKARGAGQPQHF.

V usage is TRBV28 and J usage is TRBJ2-2; no reliable D call. The V gene's germline CDR1 is MDHEN and CDR2 SYDVKM. There are 16 residues in the CDR3. V lost 4 bases to trimming and J lost 2 bases, with 14 bases between them. The CDR3 is CASSSPLAHNTGELFF. In nucleotides, the CDR3 is TGTGCCAGCAGTTCCCCCCTGGCTCATAACACCGGGGAGCTGTTTTTT.

This clone appeared a single time. At one of its ends the junction is not consistent with the germline gene, which may arise from a read error. V and J are TRBV9 and TRBJ1-4, with D unresolved. CDR1 is SGDLS, CDR2 YYNGEE, per germline. CDR3 length equals 12 residues. Here the CDR3 reads CASSAENEKLLF. The CDR3 coding sequence is TGTGCCAGCAGCGCGGAGAATGAAAAACTGCTTTTT.

The chain combines TRBV7-8 with TRBJ2-1, with 9 positions matching TRBD1. The V gene's germline CDR1 is SGHVS and CDR2 FQNEAQ. Unmatched junction bases numbered 6, after V lost 5 bases and J lost 4 bases. This CDR3 is built from 15 residues. The CDR3 here is CASSARTGAYNEQFF. As DNA, the CDR3 is TGTGCCAGCAGCGCCCGGACAGGGGCTTACAATGAGCAGTTCTTC.

The J gene is TRBJ2-2, the V gene TRBV19; D is unresolved. Trimming removed 0 bases at V and 6 bases at J, with 5 bases between. This CDR3 has 13 residues. Germline V lookup: CDR1 LNHDA, CDR2 SQIVND (reference sequence). The CDR3 reads CASSIDRAGELFF. The CDR3 DNA is TGTGCCAGTAGTATAGATCGGGCCGGGGAGCTGTTTTTT.

The rearrangement uses TRBV19 and TRBJ1-5; tentative D call: TRBD1 (5 bases). Germline values: CDR1 LNHDA, CDR2 SQIVND (reference sequence). Trimming took 4 bases from V and 6 from J, leaving 13 bases between them. There are 14 residues in the CDR3. CDR3 in amino acids: CASSTSRVGQPQHF. The CDR3 DNA follows: TGTGCCAGTAGTACCAGCAGGGTGGGTCAGCCCCAGCATTTT.

J is TRBJ1-2 and V is TRBV24-1; perhaps TRBD1 as D (5 bases). The length of the CDR3 is 17 residues. Per the germline V gene, CDR1 is KGHDR and CDR2 is SFDVKD. V lost 4 bases, J lost 2 bases, and 19 bases lay in between. The CDR3 nucleotides are TGTGCCACCAGTGACGGTTCCCGGGGGGTTTGGAACTATGGCTACACCTTC. It specifies CATSDGSRGVWNYGYTF.

This clone was observed once. The rearrangement links TRBV4-3 to TRBJ2-1; tentatively, D is TRBD2 (6 bases). Germline values: CDR1 LGHNA, CDR2 YSLEER. The V end was cut by 0 bases, the J end by 4 bases, with 16 bases between. The CDR3 runs to 17 residues. The CDR3 DNA sequence: TGCGCCAGCAGCCAAGATTCGGATCTAGCGATTTACAATGAGCAGTTCTTC. Translated, it gives CASSQDSDLAIYNEQFF.

V usage is TRBV4-1 and J usage is TRBJ2-7; weak D call: TRBD1 (7 bases). V was clipped by 0 bases and J by 3 bases, with 21 bases between them. The CDR3 runs 18 residues. Germline CDR1 is MGHRA and CDR2 is YSYEKL. The CDR3, as DNA: TGCGCCAGCAGCCAAGATCCTGGCGGGACAGCCGTTTTCTACGAGCAGTACTTC. Its protein product is CASSQDPGGTAVFYEQYF.

The chain uses TRBV13 and TRBJ1-4; D is perhaps TRBD1 (6 bases). Germline CDR1 PRHDT, CDR2 FYEKMQ (reference sequence). V was trimmed by 2 bases and J by 8 bases, leaving 6 bases between them. This CDR3 region has 12 residues. The CDR3 DNA reads as TGTGCCAGCAGCTTAACAGGGGAAAAACTGTTTTTT. This gives the protein CASSLTGEKLFF.

J is TRBJ2-7 and V is TRBV18, with D maybe TRBD1 (7 bases). Trimming stripped 3 bases from V and 5 bases from J, with 20 bases between. The germline gives CDR1 KGHSH, CDR2 LQKENI. The length of the CDR3 is 16 residues. The CDR3 nucleotides read TGTGCCAGCTCACCCCGGAGGGCAGGGGGAAACGACGAGCAGTACTTC. This gives the protein CASSPRRAGGNDEQYF.

The chain links TRBV28 to TRBJ1-5; 9 bases align to TRBD1. Germline CDR1 is MDHEN and CDR2 is SYDVKM. V lost 6 bases and J lost 6; bases outside the gene matches: 15. This CDR3 has 17 residues. The CDR3 bases are TGTGCCAGCAGAAGGGACAGGGCCGCTTCGTGGGGTCAGCCCCAGCATTTT. Translated: CASRRDRAASWGQPQHF.

This clone has only one observation. The chain combines TRBV29-1 with TRBJ2-3; D ambiguous. Germline-derived CDR1 and CDR2 are SQVTM and ANQGSEA. There are 12 residues in the CDR3. Trimming removed 4 bases at V and 2 bases at J, with 7 bases between. CDR3 amino acids: CSVVEHTDTQYF. The CDR3 nucleotides are TGCAGCGTTGTAGAACACACAGATACGCAGTATTTT.

The chain carries TRBV15 and TRBJ2-2; D might be TRBD2 (5 bases). Germline V CDR1 and CDR2: LNHNV, YYDKDF (reference sequence). V was cut by 3 bases and J by 5 bases, with 19 bases left in between. The CDR3 is made up of 17 amino acids. The CDR3 nucleotides are TGTGCCACCAGCAGTCGCCATGCGGGCGCAGGTACCGGGGAGCTGTTTTTT. Translation gives CATSSRHAGAGTGELFF.

A single count supports this clone. The chain has TRBV9 and TRBJ2-1; no clear D gene. The V gene's germline CDR1 is SGDLS and CDR2 YYNGEE. The V end was cut by 3 bases, the J end by 9 bases, with 13 bases between. This CDR3 region has 13 residues. DNA for the CDR3: TGTGCCAGCAGCGAGGTAGAAAGCGTTGAGCAGTTCTTC. Amino acids: CASSEVESVEQFF.

The chain couples TRBV11-3 to TRBJ2-1; 9 nucleotides align to TRBD1. Germline assignment: CDR1 SGHNT and CDR2 YENEEA. Unmatched junction bases numbered 5, after V lost 3 bases and J lost 5 bases. The CDR3 has 15 residues. CDR3 DNA: TGTGCCAGCAGCTTCGGGACAGGGCTCCACAATGAGCAGTTCTTC. It encodes CASSFGTGLHNEQFF. Full variable domain (missing parts from reference TRBV11-3 and TRBJ2-1): EAGVVQSPRYKIIEKKQPVAFWCNPISGHNTLYWYLQNLGQGPELLIRYENEEAVDDSQLPKDRFSAERLKGVDSTLKIQPAELGDSAVYLCASSFGTGLHNEQFFGPGTRLTVL.

The CDR3 reads CAWSAGVPGGELFF. Written as DNA, the CDR3 is TGTGCCTGGAGCGCTGGAGTCCCGGGCGGGGAGCTGTTTTTT. The V and J genes are TRBV30 and TRBJ2-2, with D unresolved. This CDR3 contains 14 residues. Trimming removed 3 bases at V and 7 bases at J, with 15 bases between. Germline V gene lookup returns CDR1 GTSNPN and CDR2 SVGIG (reference sequence).

The sample holds a few counts of this clone. CDR3 loop: CASSLGPTGQGPQYF. CDR3 nucleotide sequence: TGCGCCAGCAGCTTGGGGCCGACGGGACAGGGACCCCAGTACTTC. The rearrangement joins TRBV5-1 to TRBJ2-5, with 9 bases fitting TRBD1. Germline loops: CDR1 SGHRS, CDR2 YFSETQ. The CDR3 totals 15 residues. The ends lost 0 bases at V and 9 bases at J; junction bases unmatched: 9.

The chain uses TRBV6-4 and TRBJ1-3, with 7 bases identical to TRBD1. The length of the CDR3 is 17 residues. V trimming: 5 bases; J trimming: 0 bases; junction bases outside the gene matches: 10. Germline values: CDR1 MRHNA, CDR2 SNTAGT. The CDR3 DNA follows: TGTGCCAGCAGTCATAGACAGGGTTCAAGCTCTGGAAACACCATATATTTT. It is translated as CASSHRQGSSSGNTIYF.

The genes are TRBV7-2 and TRBJ2-7; 10 positions match TRBD1. The CDR3 length is 15 residues. From germline, CDR1 is SGHTA and CDR2 FQGNSA. V dropped 5 bases and J dropped 5; count of bases not matched to a gene: 9. The CDR3 sequence is CASSAPGTGVHEQYF. Written as DNA, the CDR3 is TGTGCCAGCAGCGCACCCGGGACAGGGGTCCACGAGCAGTACTTC. Looking up the rest from reference TRBV7-2 and TRBJ2-7 gives the full variable domain: GAGVSQSPSNKVTEKGKDVELRCDPISGHTALYWYRQSLGQGLEFLIYFQGNSAPDKSGLPSDRFSAERTGGSVSTLTIQRTQQEDSAVYLCASSAPGTGVHEQYFGPGTRLTVT.

The genes are TRBV18 and TRBJ2-7; D might be TRBD1 (5 bases). The CDR3 is 13 amino acids. V was cut by 3 bases and J by 0 bases, with 6 bases left in between. Germline V gene lookup returns CDR1 KGHSH and CDR2 LQKENI. Here the CDR3 reads CASSPDNSYEQYF. CDR3 DNA: TGTGCCAGCTCACCGGACAACTCCTACGAGCAGTACTTC.

V usage is TRBV28 and J usage is TRBJ1-1, with 8 positions matching TRBD1. V gave up 4 bases and J gave up 1 base; unmatched junction bases: 11. This CDR3 contains 17 residues. CDR1 is MDHEN and CDR2 is SYDVKM in the germline V gene. As DNA, the CDR3 is TGTGCCAGCAGTTCCCCGGTTTACAGGGGGGCGAACACTGAAGCTTTCTTT. Its protein product is CASSSPVYRGANTEAFF.

The V call is TRBV6-5, the J call TRBJ2-6, with unresolved D. The length of the CDR3 is 14 residues. The germline V and J ends were trimmed by 6 bases and 0 bases, with 6 bases remaining between them. Germline V CDR1 and CDR2: MNHEY, SVGAGI. The chain's CDR3 is CASSPFSGANVLTF. CDR3 bases: TGTGCCAGCAGCCCATTCTCTGGGGCCAACGTCCTGACTTTC.

This rearrangement joins TRBV10-3 to TRBJ1-2; 7 nucleotides agree with TRBD1. Germline lookup yields CDR1 ENHRY and CDR2 SYGVKD. The CDR3 consists of 14 residues. V dropped 6 bases and J dropped 2; count of bases not matched to a gene: 6. CDR3 protein: CAISSDRVNYGYTF. As DNA, the CDR3 is TGTGCCATCAGCTCCGACAGGGTAAACTATGGCTACACCTTC.

The V call is TRBV4-2, the J call TRBJ2-7, with 9 bases lining up with TRBD2. The germline gives CDR1 LGHNA, CDR2 YNFKEQ. The J segment lost 2 bases and the V segment lost 0 bases, leaving 2 bases of the junction unmatched. The CDR3 runs to 15 residues. CDR3 nucleotides: TGTGCCAGCAGCCAAGAGGCGGGAGGGACCTACGAGCAGTACTTC. It encodes CASSQEAGGTYEQYF.

The CDR3 nucleotides read TGTGCCAGCAGCCCGGGACTAGCGGGGTACAATGAGCAGTTCTTC. Translating it yields CASSPGLAGYNEQFF. The rearrangement links TRBV7-9 to TRBJ2-1, with TRBD2 matching 13 bases. Germline CDR1 is SEHNR and CDR2 is FQNEAQ (reference sequence). This CDR3 is built from 15 residues. The V gene end was trimmed by 5 bases and the J gene end by 4 bases; junction bases not matched to a gene: 2.